This T cell receptor beta chain was obtained from a study of T cells in Graves' hyperthyroidism and ophthalmopathy. Amplification targeted TCR beta CDR3 regions from RNA transcripts. The study used the HTBI primer set for a first-round RT-PCR of the TCR CDR3. TCRdb re-analysed the multiplex PCR reads in MiXCR, keeping a single row per CDR3 protein. The table lists approximately 630,000 distinct CDR3 sequences, 15% to 20% of them singletons. Per the germline V gene, CDR1 is SGHAT and CDR2 is FQNNGV. V was trimmed by 6 bases and J by 5 bases, leaving 13 bases between them. CDR3 size: 14 residues. A few counts support this clonotype.

The chain combines TRBV11-2 with TRBJ2-2; D might be TRBD1 (6 bases). This receptor was taken from a woman in her 30s with Graves' hyperthyroidism. Sequencing input: blood. CDR3 sequence (DNA): TGTGCCAGCAGATACGTGGGGACAACCGGGGAGCTGTTTTTT. Residues: CASRYVGTTGELFF.